These T cell receptor beta chains were read from a single sample in a study of cytomegalovirus exposure and HLA in healthy donors. Profiling relied on immunoSEQ multiplex PCR, and the TCRdb table lists in-frame clones only, not all of them. Of about 130,000 clones listed, around 80% were seen once; the top ten hold 4% to 5.5%. Sequencing was performed on PBMCs. These receptors were taken from a man under 40 in good health. The CDR3 runs from the conserved cysteine through the conserved F or W. A D gene is named only where the DNA matches it firmly.

J gene | D gene | V gene | CDR3 protein
TRBJ2-7 | TRBD2 | TRBV7-6 | CASLPGTSGYEQYF
TRBJ1-1 | . | TRBV28 | CASSVASPTEAFF
TRBJ1-5 | TRBD1 | TRBV6-1 | CASRGGRSSNQPQHF
TRBJ1-2 | TRBD1 | TRBV5-4 | CASSLNRGVNYGYTF
TRBJ1-1 | . | TRBV10-1 | CASSESITGNTEAFF
TRBJ2-2 | TRBD2 | TRBV9 | CASSRGGAGELFF
. | TRBD2 | TRBV5-1 | CASGPGTTQYEQYF
TRBJ1-1 | . | TRBV11-2 | CASSLFLSGDTEAFF
TRBJ2-2 | TRBD2 | TRBV4-3 | CASSHAGTRAGELFF
TRBJ1-5 | TRBD1 | TRBV7-9 | CSSSLGRGDRENQPQHF
TRBJ2-2 | TRBD1 | TRBV9 | CASRTGADTGELFF
TRBJ2-7 | . | TRBV7-9 | CASSPTSYEQYF
TRBJ2-1 | TRBD2 | TRBV6-5 | CASSYGGGGRGEQFF
TRBJ2-5 | . | TRBV28 | CASSGPLGGETQYF
TRBJ1-5 | TRBD1 | TRBV28 | CASIQGGRLNQPQHF
TRBJ1-4 | . | TRBV7-9 | CASSANTGTNEKLFF
TRBJ1-4 | . | TRBV10-2 | CASSAQGGMEKLFF
TRBJ2-4 | . | TRBV2 | CASTGARKNIQYF
TRBJ2-1 | . | TRBV21-1 | CASSTRDREPEVPYNEQFF
TRBJ1-1 | . | TRBV9 | CASSVGSGMNTEAFF
TRBJ2-7 | . | TRBV6-5 | CASSSRGSQVDEQYF
TRBJ2-1 | . | TRBV7-3 | CASSSCPEQRRNEQFF
TRBJ2-7 | TRBD2 | TRBV28 | CASTSPSGRSPYEQYF
TRBJ2-7 | . | TRBV6-1 | CASSPGISYEQYF
TRBJ2-4 | . | TRBV7-9 | CASSSDRDLFAIQYF
TRBJ1-4 | TRBD1 | TRBV7-2 | CASSQGQGREKLFF
TRBJ1-3 | TRBD1 | TRBV9 | CASSEGTGLGNTIYF